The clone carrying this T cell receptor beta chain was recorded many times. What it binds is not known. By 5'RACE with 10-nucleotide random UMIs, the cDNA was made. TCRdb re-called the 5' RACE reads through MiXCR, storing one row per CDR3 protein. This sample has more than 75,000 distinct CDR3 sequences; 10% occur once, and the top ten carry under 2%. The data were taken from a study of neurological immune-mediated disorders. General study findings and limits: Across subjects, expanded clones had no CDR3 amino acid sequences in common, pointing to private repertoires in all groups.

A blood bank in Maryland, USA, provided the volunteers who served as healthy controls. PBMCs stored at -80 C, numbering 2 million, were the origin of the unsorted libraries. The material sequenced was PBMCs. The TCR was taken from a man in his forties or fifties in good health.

CDR3 residues: CASGRTGELNTEAFF. DNA for the CDR3: TGTGCCAGCGGGAGGACAGGGGAATTGAACACTGAAGCTTTCTTT. The chain recombines TRBV6-2 or TRBV6-3 with TRBJ1-1; 9 bases are shared with TRBD1. This CDR3 has 15 residues. Per germline, CDR1 MNHEY and CDR2 SVGEGT. The V gene end was trimmed by 8 bases and the J gene end by 0 bases; junction bases not matched to a gene: 7.